The source of this TCR beta chain is a study of cytomegalovirus exposure and HLA in healthy donors. The primer mix had 60 Vbeta and 13 Jbeta primers. Produced via immunoSEQ multiplex PCR; TCRdb's table is partial and in-frame only. The sample lists 120,000 or so clones; 81% were seen once. Sequences were obtained from PBMCs. The TCR comes from a middle-aged woman in good health and CMV-seronegative.

The CDR3 is CASSEPGQTGELFF. The CDR3 DNA follows: TGTGCCAGCAGTGAACCCGGACAGACCGGGGAGCTGTTTTTT. The rearrangement joins TRBV2 to TRBJ2-2, with D maybe TRBD1 (6 bases). Per the germline V gene, CDR1 is SNHLY and CDR2 is FYNNEI. With 2 bases removed from V and 5 bases from J, the gap between germline ends came to 9 bases. The CDR3 loop spans 14 amino acids. The complete variable domain, with remaining parts taken from reference TRBV2 and TRBJ2-2, reads EPEVTQTPSHQVTQMGQEVILRCVPISNHLYFYWYRQILGQKVEFLVSFYNNEISEKSEIFDDQFSVERPDGSNFTLKIRSTKLEDSAMYFCASSEPGQTGELFFGEGSRLTVL.